This T cell receptor (beta chain) was identified in a study of blood T cell repertoires in COVID-19. V gave up 2 bases and J gave up 7 bases, with 6 bases separating them. CDR3 length equals 13 residues. Germline V gene lookup returns CDR1 LGHNA and CDR2 YSLEER. The data were produced by immunoSEQ multiplex PCR, yet TCRdb's version contains in-frame clones alone and is incomplete. The sample holds more than 300,000 clones, approximately 90% seen once. Input material: PBMCs or T cells enriched from blood (not recorded which). This sequence was found in a woman younger than 30 who had recovered from COVID-19. The chain recombines TRBV4-3 with TRBJ1-6; possibly TRBD1 for D (5 bases). The CDR3 DNA follows: TGCGCCAGCAGCCAACGGGGGAATTCACCCCTCCACTTT. This translates into CASSQRGNSPLHF.